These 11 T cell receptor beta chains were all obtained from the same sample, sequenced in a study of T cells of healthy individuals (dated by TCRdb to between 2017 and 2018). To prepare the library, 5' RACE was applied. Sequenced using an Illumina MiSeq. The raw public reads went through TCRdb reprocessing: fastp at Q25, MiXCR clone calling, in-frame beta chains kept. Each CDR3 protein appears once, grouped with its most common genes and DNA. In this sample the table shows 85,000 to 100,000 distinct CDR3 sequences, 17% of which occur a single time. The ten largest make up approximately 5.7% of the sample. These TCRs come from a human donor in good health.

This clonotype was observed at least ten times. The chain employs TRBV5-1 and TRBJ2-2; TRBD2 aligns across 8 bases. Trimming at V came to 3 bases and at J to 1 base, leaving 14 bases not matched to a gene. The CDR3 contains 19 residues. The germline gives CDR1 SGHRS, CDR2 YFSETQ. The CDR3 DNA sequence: TGCGCCAGCAGCTCGAGAAGGGAGGCGGGGGGACGGAACACCGGGGAGCTGTTTTTT. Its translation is CASSSRREAGGRNTGELFF.

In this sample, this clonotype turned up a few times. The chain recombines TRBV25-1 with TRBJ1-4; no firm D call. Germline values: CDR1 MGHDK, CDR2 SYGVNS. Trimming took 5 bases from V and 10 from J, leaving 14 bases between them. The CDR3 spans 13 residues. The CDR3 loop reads CASSRAKTRKLFF. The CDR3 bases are TGTGCCAGCAGTCGGGCGAAAACTCGAAAACTGTTTTTT. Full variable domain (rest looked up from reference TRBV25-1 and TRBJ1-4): EADIYQTPRYLVIGTGKKITLECSQTMGHDKMYWYQQDPGMELHLIHYSYGVNSTEKGDLSSESTVSRIRTEHFPLTLESARPSHTSQYLCASSRAKTRKLFFGSGTQLSVL.

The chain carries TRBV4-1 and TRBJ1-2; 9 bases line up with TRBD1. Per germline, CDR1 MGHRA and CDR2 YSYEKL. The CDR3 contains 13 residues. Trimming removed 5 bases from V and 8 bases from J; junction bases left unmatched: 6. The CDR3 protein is CASSLRTGDGYTF. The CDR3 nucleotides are TGCGCCAGCAGCTTAAGGACAGGGGACGGCTACACCTTC.

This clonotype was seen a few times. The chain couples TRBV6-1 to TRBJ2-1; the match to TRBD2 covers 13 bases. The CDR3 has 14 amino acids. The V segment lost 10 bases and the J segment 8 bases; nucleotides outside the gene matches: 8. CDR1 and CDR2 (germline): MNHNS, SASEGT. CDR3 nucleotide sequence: TGTGCCACCTCGACTAGCGGGGGGTCGGATGAGCAGTTCTTC. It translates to CATSTSGGSDEQFF.

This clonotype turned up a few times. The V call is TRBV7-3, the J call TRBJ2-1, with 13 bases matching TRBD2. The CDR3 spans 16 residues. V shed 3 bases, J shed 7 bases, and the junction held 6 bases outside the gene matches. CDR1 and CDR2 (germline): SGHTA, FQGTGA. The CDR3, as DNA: TGTGCCAGCAGCTTTCGGACTAGCGGGAGTAGGAATGAGCAGTTCTTC. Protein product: CASSFRTSGSRNEQFF.

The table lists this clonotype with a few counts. CDR3 protein: CASSLDGALATQYF. The CDR3, as DNA: TGTGCCAGCAGCTTAGATGGGGCGCTGGCGACCCAGTACTTC. The chain has TRBV7-2 and TRBJ2-5, with a tentative D call TRBD1 (5 bases). V lost 1 base and J lost 7, with 13 bases in between. The CDR3 extends over 14 amino acids. The germline V gene has CDR1 SGHTA and CDR2 FQGNSA.

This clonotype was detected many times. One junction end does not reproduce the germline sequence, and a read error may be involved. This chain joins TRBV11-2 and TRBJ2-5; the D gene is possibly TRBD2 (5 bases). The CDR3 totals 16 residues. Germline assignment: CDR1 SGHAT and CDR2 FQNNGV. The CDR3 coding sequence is TGTGCCAGCAGCCCAGAGCGGAGCTCAACCCAAGAAACCCAGTACTTC. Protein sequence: CASSPERSSTQETQYF.

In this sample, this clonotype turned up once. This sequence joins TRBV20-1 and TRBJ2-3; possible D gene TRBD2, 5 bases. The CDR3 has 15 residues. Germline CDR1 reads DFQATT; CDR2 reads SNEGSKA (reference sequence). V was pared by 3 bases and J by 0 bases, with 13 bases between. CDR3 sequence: CSASRVGESTDTQYF. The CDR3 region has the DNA TGCAGTGCTAGTAGGGTCGGGGAGAGCACAGATACGCAGTATTTT.

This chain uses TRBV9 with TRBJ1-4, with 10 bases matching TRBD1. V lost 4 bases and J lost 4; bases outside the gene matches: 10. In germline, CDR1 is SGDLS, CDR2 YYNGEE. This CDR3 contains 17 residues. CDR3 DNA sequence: TGTGCCAGCAGCCCCTCCGGGACAGGGGTCCTTAATGAAAAACTGTTTTTT. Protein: CASSPSGTGVLNEKLFF.

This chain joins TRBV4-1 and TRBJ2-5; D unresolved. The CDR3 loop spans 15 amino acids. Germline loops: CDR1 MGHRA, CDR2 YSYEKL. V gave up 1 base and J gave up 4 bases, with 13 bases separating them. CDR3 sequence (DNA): TGCGCCAGCAGCCAAGTAAAAACGGGTCGAGAGACCCAGTACTTC. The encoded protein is CASSQVKTGRETQYF.

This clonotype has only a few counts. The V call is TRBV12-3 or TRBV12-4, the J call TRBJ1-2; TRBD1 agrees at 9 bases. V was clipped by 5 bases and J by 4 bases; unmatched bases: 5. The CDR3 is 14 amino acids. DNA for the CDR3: TGTGCCAGCAGTCACGGACAGGGGCCCTATGGCTACACCTTC. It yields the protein CASSHGQGPYGYTF.